The 10 T cell receptor beta chains below all came from one sample that was sequenced in a study of identical twins. MiXCR was run by TCRdb on the 5' RACE reads, yielding one entry per CDR3 protein. This sample has under 1 million distinct CDR3 sequences; 9% to 15% occur once, and the top ten carry around 1.5%. These same records also appear under a second study, on yellow fever vaccine responses in identical twins.

The source material was PBMCs. All receptors come from a woman under 30 in good health.

The chain joins TRBV7-6 to TRBJ2-3; D unresolved. Between the trimmed V and J ends, which lost 6 bases and 1 base, there was a span of 11 bases. Per germline, CDR1 SGHVS and CDR2 FNYEAQ. This CDR3 region has 14 residues. The CDR3 nucleotides read TGTGCCAGCAGGCCAGACACAGGCACAGATACGCAGTATTTT. This encodes CASRPDTGTDTQYF. Looking up the rest from reference TRBV7-6 and TRBJ2-3 gives the full variable domain: GAGVSQSPRYKVTKRGQDVALRCDPISGHVSLYWYRQALGQGPEFLTYFNYEAQQDKSGLPNDRFSAERPEGSISTLTIQRTEQRDSAMYRCASRPDTGTDTQYFGPGTRLTVL.

This chain joins TRBV12-3 or TRBV12-4 and TRBJ1-2; the D gene is possibly TRBD1 (5 bases). V lost 3 bases to trimming and J lost 7 bases, with 9 bases between them. This CDR3 has 12 residues. In nucleotides, the CDR3 is TGTGCCAGCAGTTTGGGGACCAGTGGCTACACCTTC. Its translation: CASSLGTSGYTF.

This clonotype was seen a few times. This chain joins TRBV11-1 and TRBJ2-2; 10 nucleotides agree with TRBD2. Germline lookup yields CDR1 SGHAT and CDR2 FQDESV (reference sequence). Trimming at V came to 5 bases and at J to 0 bases, leaving 18 bases not matched to a gene. The CDR3 length is 21 residues. Written as DNA, the CDR3 is TGTGCCAGCAGCCCCCCTTTGGGCTCTAGCGGGGGACCCGCGAACACCGGGGAGCTGTTTTTT. It codes for CASSPPLGSSGGPANTGELFF.

There are a few counts of this clonotype. This sequence joins TRBV10-3 and TRBJ2-1; 10 bases are a match to TRBD2. The V gene's germline CDR1 is ENHRY and CDR2 SYGVKD. Trimming at V came to 8 bases and at J to 4 bases, leaving 5 bases not matched to a gene. The CDR3 spans 14 residues. The CDR3 region has the DNA TGTGCCATCCGAACTAGCGGGGATTACAATGAGCAGTTCTTC. The encoded protein is CAIRTSGDYNEQFF.

There are a few counts of this clonotype. This chain uses TRBV3-1 with TRBJ2-7; D remains ambiguous. The V gene's germline CDR1 is LGHDT and CDR2 YNNKEL (reference sequence). V was clipped by 2 bases and J by 4 bases, with 9 bases between them. CDR3 length equals 13 residues. CDR3 in DNA: TGTGCCAGCAGCCAATGGGGAAGTTACGAGCAGTACGTC. Translation: CASSQWGSYEQYV.

The chain links TRBV7-9 to TRBJ2-5, with D possibly matching TRBD2 (5 bases). CDR3 length: 15 amino acids. V dropped 1 base and J dropped 3 bases, with 12 bases sitting between them. From germline, CDR1 is SEHNR and CDR2 FQNEAQ (reference sequence). CDR3 in amino acids: CASSLGSSGEETQYF. CDR3 DNA: TGTGCCAGCAGCTTAGGGTCCAGCGGTGAAGAGACCCAGTACTTC. Based on the CDR3 plus reference TRBV7-9 and TRBJ2-5, the full variable domain is DTGVSQNPRHKITKRGQNVTFRCDPISEHNRLYWYRQTLGQGPEFLTYFQNEAQLEKSRLLSDRFSAERPKGSFSTLEIQRTEQGDSAMYLCASSLGSSGEETQYFGPGTRLLVL.

This rearrangement joins TRBV6-1 to TRBJ2-1; 10 nucleotides agree with TRBD1. The germline gives CDR1 MNHNS, CDR2 SASEGT. This CDR3 is 18 amino acids long. The V segment lost 6 bases and the J segment 7 bases; nucleotides outside the gene matches: 18. This CDR3 is CASSPTLTGGWRGNEQFF. For the CDR3, the DNA is TGTGCCAGCAGCCCCACCCTGACAGGGGGCTGGCGGGGGAATGAGCAGTTCTTC.

As DNA, the CDR3 is TGTGCCAGTAGTATCCTCGGGGGCCGTTCAACAGATACGCAGTATTTT. Translation: CASSILGGRSTDTQYF. This sequence joins TRBV19 and TRBJ2-3; D tentatively reads TRBD1 or TRBD2 (6 bases each). The CDR3 has 16 amino acids. Looked up from germline, CDR1 is LNHDA and CDR2 is SQIVND (reference sequence). V lost 3 bases and J 3 bases, leaving 16 bases between the germline ends.

This clonotype was counted a few times. V is TRBV6-5 and J is TRBJ2-2; D ambiguous. Per germline, CDR1 MNHEY and CDR2 SVGAGI. This CDR3 contains 14 residues. V was clipped by 4 bases and J by 4 bases, with 10 bases between them. Here the CDR3 DNA reads TGTGCCAGCAGTTTACAAGACCGCACCGGGGAGCTGTTTTTT. Translating gives CASSLQDRTGELFF.

The V and J genes are TRBV2 and TRBJ2-5; 7 bases are a match to TRBD1. CDR3 length: 14 amino acids. V lost 6 bases, J lost 1 base, and 5 bases stayed unmatched. In germline, CDR1 is SNHLY, CDR2 FYNNEI. The CDR3 is CASRERGLQETQYF. CDR3 nucleotide sequence: TGTGCCAGCAGGGAGAGGGGGCTCCAAGAGACCCAGTACTTC.